This T cell receptor beta chain was obtained from a study of breast tumors, draining lymph nodes, adjacent tissues. Breast cancer patients provided tissue from their axillary draining lymph nodes. V was trimmed by 0 bases and J by 5 bases, leaving 17 bases between them. The CDR3 has 16 amino acids. The V gene's germline CDR1 is SGDLS and CDR2 YYNGEE. This clonotype was picked up many times. TCRdb re-called the multiplex PCR reads with MiXCR, one entry per CDR3 protein. The data show some 250,000 distinct CDR3 sequences, 30% to 35% seen once. Sequencing was performed on axillary lymph node tissue. The V and J genes are TRBV9 and TRBJ2-5; a weak D match, TRBD1 (6 bases). The TCR comes from a female donor with breast cancer. Some clones in this sample may be carry-over from other donors' samples. The chain's CDR3 is CASSVGGGALGETQYF. CDR3 DNA sequence: TGTGCCAGCAGCGTAGGTGGGGGCGCGCTGGGGGAGACCCAGTACTTC.